These 29 T cell receptor beta chains were sequenced from one sample in a study of shared clonotypes between healthy human individuals. The data were produced by immunoSEQ multiplex PCR, yet TCRdb's version contains in-frame clones alone and is incomplete. The sample holds fewer than 1 million clones, about 96% seen once. CD8 cells regarded as naive lacked CD45RO, were positively chosen for CCR7, and omitted terminally differentiated effector memory CD45RA+ cells. Sequences were obtained from naive CD8+ T cells sorted from blood. Receptors were obtained from a man aged 25-45 years in good health.

V gene TRBV7-9 combines with J gene TRBJ2-2; 10 positions agree with TRBD2. V was pared by 8 bases and J by 8 bases, with 8 bases of the junction left unmatched. The CDR3 loop spans 14 amino acids. From germline, CDR1 is SEHNR and CDR2 FQNEAQ (reference sequence). CDR3 coding DNA: TGTGCCAGCTCCAGGACTAGCGGAGGGGGGGAGCTGTTTTTT. Its protein is CASSRTSGGGELFF.

For the CDR3, the DNA is TGCAGCGTTGCTGGCAGAAGTGAGCAGTTCTTC. This sequence encodes CSVAGRSEQFF. The J gene is TRBJ2-1, the V gene TRBV29-1, with unresolved D. Germline CDR1 and CDR2: SQVTM and ANQGSEA. Trimming removed 4 bases at V and 9 bases at J, with 10 bases between. The CDR3 has 11 residues.

The rearrangement links TRBV29-1 to TRBJ2-3, with 9 bases fitting TRBD1. V lost 0 bases and J lost 4; bases outside the gene matches: 11. The germline CDR1 and CDR2 sequences are SQVTM and ANQGSEA. This CDR3 region has 17 residues. The CDR3 sequence is CSVEDGSGTGSPDTQYF. In DNA, the CDR3 is TGCAGCGTTGAAGATGGCTCCGGGACAGGGTCTCCAGATACGCAGTATTTT.

The count of this clone is one. J is TRBJ2-1 and V is TRBV7-9, with a tentative D call TRBD1 (6 bases). Looked up from germline, CDR1 is SEHNR and CDR2 is FQNEAQ (reference sequence). V was pared by 5 bases and J by 5 bases, with 22 bases between. The CDR3 is made up of 17 amino acids. The CDR3 nucleotides are TGTGCCAGCAGCCCTCGTCGGGACATAGACCCTAACAATGAGCAGTTCTTC. It is translated as CASSPRRDIDPNNEQFF. Looking up the rest from reference TRBV7-9 and TRBJ2-1 gives the full variable domain: DTGVSQNPRHKITKRGQNVTFRCDPISEHNRLYWYRQTLGQGPEFLTYFQNEAQLEKSRLLSDRFSAERPKGSFSTLEIQRTEQGDSAMYLCASSPRRDIDPNNEQFFGPGTRLTVL.

This chain links TRBV7-9 with TRBJ2-1, with 7 nucleotides matching TRBD2. This CDR3 region has 16 residues. Germline V gives CDR1 SEHNR, CDR2 FQNEAQ (reference sequence). With 5 bases clipped from V and 4 bases from J, the junction kept 11 bases outside the gene matches. CDR3 residues: CASSPPGGRQYNEQFF. The CDR3 DNA follows: TGTGCCAGCAGCCCACCGGGCGGGAGACAATACAATGAGCAGTTCTTC.

The table lists this clone with a count of one. The chain has TRBV7-9 and TRBJ2-3; 11 bases map to TRBD1. The V and J ends lost 4 bases and 3 bases, in that order; junction bases with no gene match: 6. The germline V gene has CDR1 SEHNR and CDR2 FQNEAQ (reference sequence). This CDR3 has 16 residues. CDR3 sequence reads: CASSSRRDRGTDTQYF. The CDR3 DNA reads as TGTGCCAGCAGCTCACGCCGGGACAGGGGGACAGATACGCAGTATTTT.

V is TRBV2 and J is TRBJ2-3; D remains unclear. CDR1 is SNHLY, CDR2 FYNNEI, per germline. The CDR3 runs to 10 residues. V gave up 6 bases and J gave up 11 bases, with 9 bases separating them. CDR3 in amino acids: CASRGKRQYF. CDR3 in DNA: TGTGCCAGCAGGGGTAAGCGGCAGTATTTT.

The rearrangement uses TRBV30 and TRBJ1-4; D gene uncertain. Germline values: CDR1 GTSNPN, CDR2 SVGIG (reference sequence). This CDR3 spans 15 amino acids. V was pared by 2 bases and J by 8 bases, with 18 bases between. For the CDR3, the DNA is TGTGCCTGGAGTCCCCATTGGAGGGAAGCCGAAAAACTGTTTTTT. Amino acids: CAWSPHWREAEKLFF.

The chain uses TRBV5-1 and TRBJ1-1; no reliable D call. The V end lost 0 bases, the J end lost 5 bases, and 14 bases lay between the germline ends. The V gene's germline CDR1 is SGHRS and CDR2 YFSETQ. The CDR3 contains 15 residues. As DNA, the CDR3 is TGCGCCAGCAGCTTGGGTATAATGGGAGAAACTGAAGCTTTCTTT. The encoded protein is CASSLGIMGETEAFF.

The J gene is TRBJ2-6, the V gene TRBV11-2, with a tentative D call TRBD2 (6 bases). CDR3 length equals 15 residues. Germline V gene sequence: CDR1 SGHAT, CDR2 FQNNGV. V dropped 5 bases and J dropped 4 bases, with 12 bases sitting between them. CDR3 amino acids: CASSRGATGANVLTF. For the CDR3, the DNA is TGTGCCAGCAGCCGCGGGGCTACCGGGGCCAACGTCCTGACTTTC.

The gene calls are TRBV9 and TRBJ1-2; D call uncertain. Germline V gives CDR1 SGDLS, CDR2 YYNGEE. V lost 1 base, J lost 6 bases, and 10 bases lay in between. This CDR3 is built from 13 residues. The CDR3 sequence: CASSVSTRDGYTF. The CDR3 region has the DNA TGTGCCAGCAGCGTAAGCACGAGGGATGGCTACACCTTC.

V and J are TRBV23-1 and TRBJ2-7; no reliable D call. TRBV23-1 is an ORF for which the function is uncertain. The CDR3 runs to 12 residues. The V end was cut by 2 bases, the J end by 3 bases, with 5 bases between. The CDR3 coding sequence is TGCGCCAGCAGTCAAAAACACTACGAGCAGTACTTC. Translation: CASSQKHYEQYF.

This clone was detected once. Distinct nucleotide sequences in the sample also encode this CDR3. This chain connects TRBV20-1 to TRBJ2-1, with unresolved D. The CDR3 is made up of 11 amino acids. The V end was cut by 3 bases, the J end by 9 bases, with 9 bases between. CDR1 and CDR2 from the germline V gene are DFQATT and SNEGSKA (reference sequence). CDR3 sequence (DNA): TGCAGTGCTAGTGGATCTAGTGAGCAGTTCTTC. It encodes CSASGSSEQFF.

The chain has TRBV2 and TRBJ1-5; 10 bases align to TRBD1. Germline CDR1 reads SNHLY; CDR2 reads FYNNEI. V was pared by 4 bases and J by 5 bases, with 5 bases of the junction left unmatched. There are 15 residues in the CDR3. Here the CDR3 reads CASSGQGAWDQPQHF. The CDR3 region has the DNA TGTGCCAGCAGTGGACAGGGGGCTTGGGATCAGCCCCAGCATTTT.

The chain is built from TRBV5-5 and TRBJ2-1; D is ambiguous. This CDR3 has 12 amino acids. The germline gives CDR1 SGHKS, CDR2 YYEKEE (reference sequence). Trimming stripped 6 bases from V and 8 bases from J, with 12 bases between. The CDR3 sequence is CASTRGSDEQFF. The CDR3 DNA is TGTGCCAGCACCCGAGGAAGCGATGAGCAGTTCTTC.

The rearrangement joins TRBV7-5 to TRBJ1-2; no check of the table's D call, TRBD1, against the DNA was made. TRBV7-5 is a pseudogene locus. The CDR3 is made up of 17 amino acids. CDR3 sequence (DNA): TGTGCCAGAAGCCCGGACAGCCGGTTAACTATGGAAAGAGACTACACCTTC. Protein product: CARSPDSRLTMERDYTF.

The chain uses TRBV5-6 and TRBJ1-1; no clear D. Germline lookup yields CDR1 SGHDT and CDR2 YYEEEE. CDR3 size: 14 residues. V shed 5 bases and J shed 1 base, with 12 bases lying between them. This CDR3 reads CASSWSSRNTEAFF. Here the CDR3 DNA reads TGTGCCAGCAGTTGGTCCTCCAGGAACACTGAAGCTTTCTTT.

The CDR3 sequence is CASSFWAESTGELFF. As DNA, the CDR3 is TGTGCCAGCAGCTTTTGGGCAGAATCAACCGGGGAGCTGTTTTTT. The chain joins TRBV11-2 to TRBJ2-2; D gene uncertain. Germline-derived CDR1 and CDR2 are SGHAT and FQNNGV. V was shortened by 3 bases and J by 5 bases, with 13 bases between the two germline ends. CDR3 length equals 15 residues.

The chain employs TRBV29-1 and TRBJ1-1; perhaps TRBD1 as D (6 bases). The V and J ends lost 6 bases and 8 bases respectively, with 16 bases between them. Germline CDR1 SQVTM, CDR2 ANQGSEA. There are 12 residues in the CDR3. This CDR3 is CSVWVSGAEAFF. CDR3 DNA: TGCAGCGTATGGGTTTCGGGGGCGGAAGCTTTCTTT.

This clone appeared once. The chain is built from TRBV11-2 and TRBJ2-1; no reliable D call. There are 14 residues in the CDR3. V was trimmed by 4 bases and J by 4 bases, leaving 11 bases between them. Germline CDR1 is SGHAT and CDR2 is FQNNGV. In DNA, the CDR3 is TGTGCCAGCAGCTCAGTCGAAGGGTACAATGAGCAGTTCTTC. This translates into CASSSVEGYNEQFF.

This chain connects TRBV2 to TRBJ2-7; D could derive from TRBD1 or TRBD2 (5 bases each). CDR1 and CDR2 (germline): SNHLY, FYNNEI. V lost 6 bases to trimming and J lost 4 bases, with 10 bases between them. The CDR3 extends over 12 amino acids. The CDR3 nucleotides are TGTGCCAGCAGCAGGGACCTTTACGAGCAGTACTTC. Translation: CASSRDLYEQYF.

This rearrangement joins TRBV7-9 to TRBJ2-5; D gene uncertain. This CDR3 is built from 12 residues. Deletions cut 5 bases from V and 5 bases from J, with 9 bases between. Germline CDR1 reads SEHNR; CDR2 reads FQNEAQ (reference sequence). CDR3 sequence (DNA): TGTGCCAGCAGCCCCCGTGGGGAGACCCAGTACTTC. Translation gives CASSPRGETQYF.

Notes on this clone: Other DNA variants within this sample encode the same CDR3. The rearrangement joins TRBV2 to TRBJ2-7; no reliable D call. CDR1 and CDR2 (germline): SNHLY, FYNNEI. This CDR3 is 11 amino acids long. The germline V and J ends were trimmed by 3 bases and 4 bases, with 4 bases remaining between them. CDR3 protein: CASSDRYEQYF. DNA of the CDR3: TGTGCCAGCAGTGATCGTTACGAGCAGTACTTC.

The V call is TRBV28, the J call TRBJ2-1; D unclear. This CDR3 has 12 residues. Per germline, CDR1 MDHEN and CDR2 SYDVKM. V was clipped by 3 bases and J by 10 bases, with 10 bases between them. CDR3 in amino acids: CASSFSDPEQFF. CDR3 DNA sequence: TGTGCCAGCAGTTTTTCCGACCCAGAGCAGTTCTTC. Combining the CDR3 with reference TRBV28 and TRBJ2-1 gives the whole variable domain DVKVTQSSRYLVKRTGEKVFLECVQDMDHENMFWYRQDPGLGLRLIYFSYDVKMKEKGDIPEGYSVSREKKERFSLILESASTNQTSMYLCASSFSDPEQFFGPGTRLTVL.

The gene calls are TRBV7-6 and TRBJ2-3; 10 bases match TRBD2. The J segment lost 1 base and the V segment lost 8 bases, leaving 9 bases of the junction unmatched. Per germline, CDR1 SGHVS and CDR2 FNYEAQ. This CDR3 spans 16 amino acids. The CDR3 region has the DNA TGTGCCAGCGGCCATACCGGGACTAGCGGCACAGATACGCAGTATTTT. This translates into CASGHTGTSGTDTQYF.

Note on this clone: Different DNA sequences within this sample yield the same CDR3. J is TRBJ2-5 and V is TRBV29-1; D unresolved. The CDR3 has 12 amino acids. Germline CDR1 reads SQVTM; CDR2 reads ANQGSEA. Trimming took off 0 bases at V and 5 bases at J, with 7 bases between the two ends. The CDR3 reads CSVEEGLETQYF. The CDR3 coding sequence is TGCAGCGTTGAAGAAGGGCTGGAGACCCAGTACTTC.

The gene calls are TRBV4-1 and TRBJ2-5; the D gene is possibly TRBD2 (5 bases). CDR1 MGHRA and CDR2 YSYEKL come from the germline V gene. The ends were cut back, 1 base at V and 5 bases at J, with 14 bases in the middle. The CDR3 is 15 amino acids. CDR3 sequence: CASSQGRASRETQYF. The CDR3 DNA reads TGCGCCAGCAGCCAAGGTCGGGCTAGCCGCGAGACCCAGTACTTC.

The chain has TRBV7-8 and TRBJ2-7, with 9 bases that match TRBD2. Trimming took 4 bases from V and 2 from J; bases not matched to a gene: 6. CDR1 and CDR2 (germline): SGHVS, FQNEAQ. The CDR3 sequence is 15 residues long. The CDR3: CASSSSTSGTYEQYF. The DNA for the CDR3 is TGTGCCAGCAGCTCCTCGACTAGCGGAACCTACGAGCAGTACTTC.

The chain uses TRBV11-2 and TRBJ2-1; 11 bases match TRBD2. CDR3 length equals 15 residues. Looked up from germline, CDR1 is SGHAT and CDR2 is FQNNGV. The junction had 9 bases not matched to a gene; V was cut back by 2 bases and J by 12 bases. CDR3 nucleotides: TGTGCCAGCAGCTTATTGACTAGCGGGAAAGTAGGGCAGTTCTTC. Translated, it gives CASSLLTSGKVGQFF. Full variable domain (missing parts from reference TRBV11-2 and TRBJ2-1): EAGVAQSPRYKIIEKRQSVAFWCNPISGHATLYWYQQILGQGPKLLIQFQNNGVVDDSQLPKDRFSAERLKGVDSTLKIQPAKLEDSAVYLCASSLLTSGKVGQFFGPGTRLTVL.